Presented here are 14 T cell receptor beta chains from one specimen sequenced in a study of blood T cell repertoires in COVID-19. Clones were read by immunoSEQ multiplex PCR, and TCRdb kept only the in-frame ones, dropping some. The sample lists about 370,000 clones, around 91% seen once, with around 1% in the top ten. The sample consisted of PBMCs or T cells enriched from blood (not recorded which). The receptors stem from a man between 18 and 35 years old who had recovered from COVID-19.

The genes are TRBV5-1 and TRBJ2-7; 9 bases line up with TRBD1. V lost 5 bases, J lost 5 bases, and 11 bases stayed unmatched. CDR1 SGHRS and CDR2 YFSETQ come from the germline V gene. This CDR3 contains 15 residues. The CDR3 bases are TGCGCCAGCAGTTATACCGACAGGGGGATCAACGAGCAGTACTTC. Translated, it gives CASSYTDRGINEQYF.

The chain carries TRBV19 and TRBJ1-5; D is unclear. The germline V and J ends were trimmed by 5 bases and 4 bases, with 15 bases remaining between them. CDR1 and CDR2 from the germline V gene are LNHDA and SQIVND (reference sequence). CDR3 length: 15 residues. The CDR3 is CASSEDPGWNQPQHF. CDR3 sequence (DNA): TGTGCCAGTAGTGAGGATCCGGGTTGGAATCAGCCCCAGCATTTT.

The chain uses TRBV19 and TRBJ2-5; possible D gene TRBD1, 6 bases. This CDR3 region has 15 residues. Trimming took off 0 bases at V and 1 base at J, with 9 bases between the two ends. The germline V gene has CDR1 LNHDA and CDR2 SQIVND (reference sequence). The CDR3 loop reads CASSIEGAGQETQYF. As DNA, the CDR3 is TGTGCCAGTAGTATAGAGGGGGCGGGCCAAGAGACCCAGTACTTC.

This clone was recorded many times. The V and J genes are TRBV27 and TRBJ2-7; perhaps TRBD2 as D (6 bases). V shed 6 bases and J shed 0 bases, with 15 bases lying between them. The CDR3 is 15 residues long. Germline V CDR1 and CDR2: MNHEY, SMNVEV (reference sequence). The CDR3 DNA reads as TGTGCCAGCAGCATTTACGGGGGAAGCTCCTACGAGCAGTACTTC. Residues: CASSIYGGSSYEQYF.

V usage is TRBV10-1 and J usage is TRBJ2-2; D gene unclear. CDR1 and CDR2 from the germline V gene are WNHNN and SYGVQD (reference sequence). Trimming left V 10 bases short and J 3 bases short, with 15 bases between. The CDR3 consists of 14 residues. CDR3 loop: CATFGTRDTGELFF. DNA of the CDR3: TGCGCCACCTTTGGCACACGTGACACCGGGGAGCTGTTTTTT.

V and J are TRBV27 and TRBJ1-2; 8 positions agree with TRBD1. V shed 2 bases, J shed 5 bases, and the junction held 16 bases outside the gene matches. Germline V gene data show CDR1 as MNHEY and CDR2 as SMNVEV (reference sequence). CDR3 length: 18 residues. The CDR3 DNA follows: TGTGCCAGCAGTTTAGGGTGGGGGACAGGCCTTCATAAATATGGCTACACCTTC. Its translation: CASSLGWGTGLHKYGYTF.

CDR3 DNA sequence: TGTGCCAGCAGTTACTCTGACAGATACAATGAGCAGTTCTTC. Its translation is CASSYSDRYNEQFF. The chain carries TRBV6-5 and TRBJ2-1; TRBD1 might be the D (5 bases). From germline, CDR1 is MNHEY and CDR2 SVGAGI. Trimming took 0 bases from V and 4 from J, leaving 7 bases between them. The CDR3 extends over 14 amino acids.

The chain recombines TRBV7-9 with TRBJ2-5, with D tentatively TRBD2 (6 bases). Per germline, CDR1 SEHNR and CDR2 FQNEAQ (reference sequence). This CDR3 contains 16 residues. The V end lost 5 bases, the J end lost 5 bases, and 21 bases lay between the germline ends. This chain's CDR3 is CASSPGLSRGVETQYF. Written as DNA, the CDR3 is TGTGCCAGCAGCCCGGGACTTTCAAGAGGGGTCGAGACCCAGTACTTC.

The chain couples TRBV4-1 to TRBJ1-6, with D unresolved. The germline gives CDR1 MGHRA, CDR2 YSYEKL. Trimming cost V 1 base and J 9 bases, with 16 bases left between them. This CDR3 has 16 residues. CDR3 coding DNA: TGCGCCAGCAGCCAAGGGAAGGCACTACGTGGTTCACCCCTCCACTTT. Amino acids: CASSQGKALRGSPLHF.

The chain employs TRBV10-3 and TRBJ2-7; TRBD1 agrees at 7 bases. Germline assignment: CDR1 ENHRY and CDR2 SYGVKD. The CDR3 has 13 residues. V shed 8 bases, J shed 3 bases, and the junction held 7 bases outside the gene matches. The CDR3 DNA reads TGTGCCATCGGAAGGACAGGACACTACGAGCAGTACTTC. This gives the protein CAIGRTGHYEQYF.

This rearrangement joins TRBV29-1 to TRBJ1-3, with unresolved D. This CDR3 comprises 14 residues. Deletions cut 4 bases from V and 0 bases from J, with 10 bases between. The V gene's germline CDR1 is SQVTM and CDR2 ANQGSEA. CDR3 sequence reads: CSVGSGFSGNTIYF. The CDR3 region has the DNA TGCAGCGTTGGGTCGGGATTCTCTGGAAACACCATATATTTT. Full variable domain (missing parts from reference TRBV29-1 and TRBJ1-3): SAVISQKPSRDICQRGTSLTIQCQVDSQVTMMFWYRQQPGQSLTLIATANQGSEATYESGFVIDKFPISRPNLTFSTLTVSNMSPEDSSIYLCSVGSGFSGNTIYFGEGSWLTVV.

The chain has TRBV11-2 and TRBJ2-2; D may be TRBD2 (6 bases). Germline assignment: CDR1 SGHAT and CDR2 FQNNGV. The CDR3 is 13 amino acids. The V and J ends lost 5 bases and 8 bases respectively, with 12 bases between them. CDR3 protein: CASSVGLRGELFF. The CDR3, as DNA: TGTGCCAGCAGCGTGGGACTGAGGGGGGAGCTGTTTTTT.

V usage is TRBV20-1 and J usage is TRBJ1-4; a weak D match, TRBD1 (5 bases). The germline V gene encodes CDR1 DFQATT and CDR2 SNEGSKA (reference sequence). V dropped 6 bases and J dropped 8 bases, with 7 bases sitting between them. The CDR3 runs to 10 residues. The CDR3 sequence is CSAGREKLFF. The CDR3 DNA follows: TGCAGTGCGGGGCGCGAAAAACTGTTTTTT.

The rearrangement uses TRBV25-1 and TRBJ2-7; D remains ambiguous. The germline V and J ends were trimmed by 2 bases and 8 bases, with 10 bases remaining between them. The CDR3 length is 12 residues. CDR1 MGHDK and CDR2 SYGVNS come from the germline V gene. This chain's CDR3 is CASSEHRGKQYF. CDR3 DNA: TGTGCCAGCAGTGAACACCGCGGTAAGCAGTACTTC.